These T cell receptor beta chains were read from a single sample in a study of regulatory T cells in long-lasting Graves disease. Via MiXCR, TCRdb re-called the multiplex PCR reads, giving one row per CDR3 protein. The sample carries hundreds of thousands of distinct CDR3 sequences, about 15% recorded once. In addition, the sample was reused for a study of T cells in Graves' hyperthyroidism and ophthalmopathy.

Sequences were derived from peripheral blood mononuclear cells (PBMCs), sampled at new diagnosis, from a patient treated with antithyroid drugs. These receptors were collected from a woman aged 35-65 years with Graves disease. Both conserved end residues are part of each CDR3. The D gene is left open where the match is weak. Expanded clones get a size class; other rows say once, few or many, or leave the size out.

clone_size,d_call,v_call,j_call,cdr3_aa,cdr3_nt
many,TRBD1,TRBV5-1,TRBJ1-2,CASSPQGDGYTF,TGTGCCAGCTCACCACAGGGGGATGGCTACACCTTC
many,-,TRBV12-3/TRBV12-4,TRBJ1-1,CASSTRGEGAEAFF,TGTGCCAGCAGTACTCGGGGAGAGGGAGCTGAAGCTTTCTTT
-,-,TRBV5-1,TRBJ1-3,CASSLEFSGNTIYF,TGCGCCAGCAGCTTGGAGTTCTCTGGAAACACCATATATTTT
-,TRBD2,TRBV10-1,TRBJ2-5,CASSVCSGGGETQYF,TGCGCCAGCAGTGTGTGTAGCGGGGGCGGAGAGACCCAGTACTTC
many,-,TRBV20-1,TRBJ1-1,CSARKGHPNTEAFF,TGCAGTGCTAGGAAGGGACACCCGAACACTGAAGCTTTCTTT
-,TRBD2,TRBV3-1,TRBJ2-5,CASSRSGTSGGQETQYF,TGTGCCAGCAGCCGGAGTGGGACTAGCGGGGGCCAAGAGACCCAGTACTTC
-,TRBD2,TRBV2,TRBJ2-5,CASSDTRGDQETQYF,TGTGCCAGCAGTGATACGCGGGGGGACCAAGAGACCCAGTACTTC
many,TRBD1,TRBV7-2,TRBJ2-5,CASSYPGTGLKTQYF,TGTGCCAGCAGCTACCCCGGGACAGGGTTGAAGACCCAGTACTTC
-,TRBD1,TRBV28,TRBJ2-1,CASSWGQGSYNEQFF,TGTGCCAGCAGTTGGGGACAGGGTTCCTACAATGAGCAGTTCTTC
many,TRBD1,TRBV30,TRBJ1-2,CAWSQIGTANYGYTF,TGTGCCTGGAGCCAGATCGGGACAGCTAACTATGGCTACACCTTC
many,TRBD1,TRBV6-2/TRBV6-3,TRBJ2-7,CASSGGKTGGYEQYF,TGTGCCAGCAGTGGAGGCAAGACAGGGGGCTACGAGCAGTACTTC
many,-,TRBV29-1,TRBJ2-5,CSFAVQETQYF,TGCTCCTTTGCCGTACAAGAGACCCAGTACTTC
many,TRBD2,TRBV7-3,TRBJ2-3,CASSATSGGPTDTQYF,TGTGCCAGCAGCGCGACTAGCGGGGGGCCTACAGATACGCAGTATTTT
few,-,TRBV6-1,TRBJ1-1,CASRLGGSGTEAFF,TGTGCCAGCAGGTTGGGGGGGAGCGGGACTGAAGCTTTCTTT
many,-,TRBV2,TRBJ1-5,CASQSGVGNQPQHF,TGTGCCAGCCAGTCGGGGGTCGGCAATCAGCCCCAGCATTTT
many,-,TRBV27,TRBJ1-5,CASSSYTRGHSNQPQHF,TGTGCCAGCAGTTCCTACACCAGGGGACACAGCAATCAGCCCCAGCATTTT
few,-,TRBV10-3,TRBJ1-3,CAISKAESSGNTIYF,TGTGCCATCAGCAAGGCAGAGAGCTCTGGAAACACCATATATTTT
many,-,TRBV11-2,TRBJ1-3,CASSPSTGPGNTIYF,TGTGCCAGCAGCCCCTCCACCGGCCCAGGAAACACCATATATTTT
many,-,TRBV19,TRBJ1-5,CASSAAGYSNQPQHF,TGTGCCAGTAGTGCGGCGGGCTATAGCAATCAGCCCCAGCATTTT
few,-,TRBV14,TRBJ2-2,CASSPGPSTGELFF,TGTGCCAGCAGCCCCGGGCCATCTACCGGGGAGCTGTTTTTT
many,-,TRBV5-1,TRBJ1-2,CASRSQDIYGYTF,TGCGCCAGCAGAAGTCAGGATATCTATGGCTACACCTTC
many,-,TRBV2,TRBJ1-5,CASTRTENQPQHF,TGTGCCAGCACCCGGACGGAAAATCAGCCCCAGCATTTT
-,TRBD2,TRBV4-1,TRBJ2-7,CASSQDGLAGTYEQYF,TGCGCCAGCAGCCAAGATGGGCTAGCGGGTACCTACGAGCAGTACTTC
-,TRBD2,TRBV27,TRBJ2-7,CASSPRVAGVKEQYF,TGTGCCAGCAGTCCCCGGGTAGCGGGGGTGAAAGAGCAGTACTTC
-,-,TRBV19,TRBJ2-7,CASSIKVRGGEQYF,TGTGCCAGTAGTATAAAGGTCCGGGGCGGCGAGCAGTACTTC
-,TRBD1,TRBV10-3,TRBJ1-1,CAISGRDRKGTEAFF,TGTGCCATCAGTGGCCGGGACAGGAAGGGAACTGAAGCTTTCTTT
few,-,TRBV19,TRBJ1-1,CASSGHLEAFF,TGTGCCAGTAGTGGTCATTTAGAAGCTTTCTTT
many,-,TRBV12-3/TRBV12-4,TRBJ1-1,CASSFANHAEAFF,TGTGCCAGCAGTTTTGCCAATCACGCTGAAGCTTTCTTT
few,TRBD1,TRBV7-3,TRBJ2-5,CASSPGQLETQYF,TGTGCCAGCAGCCCGGGACAGTTAGAGACCCAGTACTTC
-,-,TRBV7-9,TRBJ2-7,CASSPRDHYEQYF,TGTGCCAGCAGCCCAAGAGACCACTACGAGCAGTACTTC
-,TRBD1,TRBV4-1,TRBJ1-5,CASSQGRGPQPQHF,TGCGCCAGCAGCCAGGGCAGGGGGCCTCAGCCCCAGCATTTT
many,-,TRBV2,TRBJ2-7,CASSGTGFGEQYF,TGTGCCAGCAGCGGAACAGGGTTCGGCGAGCAGTACTTC
-,TRBD1,TRBV4-1,TRBJ1-5,CASSQDGKQGAQPQHF,TGCGCCAGCAGCCAAGACGGTAAACAGGGGGCCCAGCCCCAGCATTTT
many,-,TRBV20-1,TRBJ1-5,CSARDTGASNQPQHF,TGCAGTGCTAGAGATACGGGGGCAAGCAATCAGCCCCAGCATTTT
many,-,TRBV7-9,TRBJ2-5,CASSLMGNDETQYF,TGTGCCAGCAGCTTGATGGGTAACGATGAGACCCAGTACTTC
-,TRBD2,TRBV5-1,TRBJ2-5,CASSSGLAGAKETQYF,TGCGCCAGCAGCTCGGGACTAGCGGGGGCAAAGGAGACCCAGTACTTC
many,TRBD2,TRBV20-1,TRBJ2-3,CSALAGGPAQYF,TGCAGTGCTTTAGCGGGGGGGCCGGCGCAGTATTTT